Listed below are T cell receptor beta chains from one sample, sequenced in a study of blood T cell repertoires in COVID-19. The repertoire was sequenced with immunoSEQ multiplex PCR; TCRdb's copy has only in-frame clones and lacks some. The table lists about 99,000 clones, about 80% of them singletons. Input material: peripheral blood. The receptors here all came from a man in his 60s with acute or convalescent COVID-19. CDR3s include the opening cysteine and the closing phenylalanine or tryptophan. Each record gives: clone size, D gene, J gene, V gene, CDR3 protein, CDR3 DNA. D genes are given only for firm matches. The size field is filled for only some rows; it gives once, few, many or a size class.

NA,NA,TRBJ1-4,TRBV6-1,CASSEGTATNEKLFF,TGTGCCAGCAGTGAAGGGACTGCAACTAATGAAAAACTGTTTTTT
few,NA,TRBJ1-5,TRBV5-6,CASSLSGERQPQHF,TGTGCCAGCAGCTTGTCGGGGGAGCGCCAGCCCCAGCATTTT
NA,TRBD1,TRBJ1-6,TRBV28,CASSSQTGGNSPLHF,TGTGCCAGCAGTTCGCAGACAGGGGGCAATTCACCCCTCCACTTT
NA,NA,TRBJ1-4,TRBV7-9,CASSFTGSNEKLFF,TGTGCCAGCAGCTTCACAGGGTCTAATGAAAAACTGTTTTTT
once,NA,TRBJ2-3,TRBV11-2,CASSYLASGTDTQYF,TGTGCCAGCAGCTATCTGGCTAGCGGCACAGATACGCAGTATTTT
NA,NA,TRBJ2-4,TRBV11-2,CASSFAGLTLRIVF,TGTGCCAGCAGCTTTGCAGGGTTAACACTTCGTATTGTGTTC
NA,TRBD1,TRBJ1-4,TRBV7-9,CASSRDSEKLFF,TGTGCCAGCAGCCGGGACAGTGAAAAACTGTTTTTT
NA,NA,TRBJ2-1,TRBV7-9,CASSFASARGNEQFF,TGTGCCAGCAGCTTTGCTTCGGCGAGGGGGAATGAGCAGTTCTTC
NA,NA,TRBJ2-1,TRBV5-1,CASSVQGAYNEQFF,TGCGCCAGCAGCGTACAGGGAGCCTACAATGAGCAGTTCTTC
NA,TRBD2,TRBJ2-1,TRBV12-5,CASGRGTNGYNEQFF,TGTGCTAGTGGCCGGGGGACTAATGGATACAATGAGCAGTTCTTC
NA,NA,TRBJ1-3,TRBV30,CAWSVPRHSGNTIYF,TGTGCCTGGAGTGTACCCAGGCACTCTGGAAACACCATATATTTT
once,TRBD1,TRBJ2-3,TRBV11-3,CASSLGLRDRAVDTQYF,TGTGCCAGCAGCTTAGGCCTCCGGGACAGGGCGGTAGATACGCAGTATTTT
NA,NA,TRBJ2-1,TRBV11-3,CASSFMPTHEQFF,TGTGCCAGCAGCTTTATGCCGACACACGAGCAGTTCTTC
few,NA,TRBJ1-1,TRBV3-1/TRBV3-2,CASSQASGNTEAFF,TGTGCCAGCAGCCAGGCCTCGGGGAACACTGAAGCTTTCTTT
NA,TRBD2,TRBJ2-1,TRBV5-1,CASSLAAREYNEQFF,TGCGCCAGCAGCTTGGCCGCGCGGGAGTACAATGAGCAGTTCTTC
NA,NA,TRBJ2-4,TRBV15,CATSRDYGNIQYF,TGTGCCACCAGCAGGGACTACGGAAACATTCAGTACTTC
NA,TRBD2,TRBJ2-2,TRBV19,CASSIPGLAGGSTGELFF,TGTGCCAGTAGTATACCAGGACTAGCGGGAGGAAGCACCGGGGAGCTGTTTTTT
once,NA,TRBJ2-5,TRBV5-1,CASSLGSEETQYF,TGCGCCAGCAGCTTGGGGTCGGAAGAGACCCAGTACTTC
NA,TRBD1,TRBJ2-5,TRBV5-4,CASSGDRGQYETQYF,TGTGCCAGCAGCGGGGACAGGGGGCAGTACGAGACCCAGTACTTC
NA,NA,TRBJ1-2,TRBV12-3/TRBV12-4,CASRPSGVYGYTF,TGTGCCAGCAGACCCTCAGGGGTCTATGGCTACACCTTC
NA,TRBD1,TRBJ2-1,TRBV5-5,CASNRPGTGVSYNEQFF,TGTGCCAGCAACCGACCCGGGACAGGGGTTTCCTACAATGAGCAGTTCTTC
many,NA,TRBJ1-1,TRBV14,CASSQIQGMNTEAFF,TGTGCCAGCAGCCAAATTCAGGGCATGAACACTGAAGCTTTCTTT
NA,TRBD2,TRBJ2-7,TRBV19,CASQGLAGEPYEQYF,TGTGCCAGCCAGGGACTAGCGGGAGAACCATACGAGCAGTACTTC
NA,NA,TRBJ1-2,TRBV7-8,CASSQQWDYGYTF,TGTGCCAGCAGCCAACAGTGGGACTATGGCTACACCTTC
many,TRBD2,TRBJ2-2,TRBV2,CASSSSGSSGELFF,TGTGCCAGCAGTTCTAGCGGGAGCTCCGGGGAGCTGTTTTTT
NA,NA,TRBJ1-1,TRBV6-2/TRBV6-3,CASSPGGGLATEAFF,TGTGCCAGCAGCCCCGGCGGGGGTTTAGCCACTGAAGCTTTCTTT
NA,TRBD2,TRBJ2-1,TRBV3-1/TRBV3-2,CASSPLAGGIYNEQFF,TGTGCCAGCAGCCCATTAGCGGGAGGGATATACAATGAGCAGTTCTTC
few,TRBD1,TRBJ1-5,TRBV28,CASSLIPFRDRYSNQPQHF,TGTGCCAGCAGTTTAATCCCCTTTCGGGACAGGTATAGCAATCAGCCCCAGCATTTT
NA,TRBD1,TRBJ2-5,TRBV7-8,CASSPGTAQQETQYF,TGTGCCAGCAGCCCGGGGACAGCCCAACAAGAGACCCAGTACTTC
few,NA,TRBJ1-5,TRBV24-1,CATSAAGGGNQPQHF,TGTGCCACCAGTGCTGCGGGGGGTGGCAATCAGCCCCAGCATTTT
NA,TRBD2,TRBJ2-6,TRBV4-1,CASSHEGLAGAGANVLTF,TGCGCCAGCAGCCATGAGGGACTAGCGGGAGCTGGGGCCAACGTCCTGACTTTC
NA,NA,TRBJ1-2,TRBV7-2,CATGPGSSYGYTF,TGTGCCACCGGCCCGGGTTCTTCATATGGCTACACCTTC
NA,TRBD1,TRBJ1-6,TRBV25-1,CASKETGGVQSLHF,TGTGCCAGCAAAGAAACAGGGGGAGTTCAATCCCTCCACTTT
many,NA,TRBJ1-4,TRBV4-1,CASSQDMADEKLFF,TGCGCCAGCAGCCAAGATATGGCTGATGAAAAACTGTTTTTT
once,NA,TRBJ2-2,TRBV11-3,CASSFRGVNTGELFF,TGTGCCAGCAGCTTTCGGGGAGTGAACACCGGGGAGCTGTTTTTT
NA,NA,TRBJ2-2,TRBV4-3,CASSNPGISGELFF,TGCGCCAGCAGCAACCCGGGTATCAGCGGGGAGCTGTTTTTT
NA,NA,TRBJ1-2,TRBV6-2/TRBV6-3,CASSFTGANYGYTF,TGTGCCAGCAGTTTTACGGGGGCTAACTATGGCTACACCTTC
NA,TRBD2,TRBJ2-7,TRBV28,CASSLLAGGFNEQYF,TGTGCCAGCAGCCTACTAGCGGGAGGATTCAACGAGCAGTACTTC
NA,TRBD1,TRBJ2-1,TRBV25-1,CASSGTGEGNEQFF,TGTGCCAGCAGCGGGACAGGGGAGGGCAATGAGCAGTTCTTC
NA,TRBD1,TRBJ2-7,TRBV7-9,CASSLGWDRGHYEQYF,TGTGCCAGCAGCTTGGGCTGGGACAGGGGCCACTACGAGCAGTACTTC
NA,NA,TRBJ1-1,TRBV6-5,CASSYGSLGDTEAFF,TGTGCCAGCAGCTACGGGAGCCTGGGTGACACTGAAGCTTTCTTT